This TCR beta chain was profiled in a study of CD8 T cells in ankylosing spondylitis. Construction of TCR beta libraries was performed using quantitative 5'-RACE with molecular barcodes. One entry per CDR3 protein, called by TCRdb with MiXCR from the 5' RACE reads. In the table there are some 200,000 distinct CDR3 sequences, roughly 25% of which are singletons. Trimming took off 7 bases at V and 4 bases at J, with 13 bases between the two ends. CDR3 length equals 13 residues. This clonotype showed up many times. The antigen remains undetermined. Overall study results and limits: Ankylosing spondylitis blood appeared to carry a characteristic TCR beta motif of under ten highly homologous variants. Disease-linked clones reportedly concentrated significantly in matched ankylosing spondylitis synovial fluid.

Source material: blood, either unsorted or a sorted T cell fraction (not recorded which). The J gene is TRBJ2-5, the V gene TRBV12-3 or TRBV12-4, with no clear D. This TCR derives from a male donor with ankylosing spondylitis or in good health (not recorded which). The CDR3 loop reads CASNTAPGETQYF. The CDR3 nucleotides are TGTGCCAGCAACACCGCGCCCGGAGAGACCCAGTACTTC.